Detailed here is one T cell receptor beta chain. The table came from immunoSEQ multiplex PCR; TCRdb's copy has only in-frame clones and leaves some out. The sample yields 20,000 to 25,000 clones, nearly 70% seen once. Trimming removed 5 bases from V and 5 bases from J; junction bases left unmatched: 8. The CDR3 is made up of 16 amino acids. CDR1 and CDR2 (germline): SGHVS, FQNEAQ. The entry originates in a study of sequential checkpoint blockade in melanoma. Documented treatment: randomized to nivolumab then ipilimumab (arm A) or the reverse (arm B). No patient had prior DNA-damaging chemotherapy. The TCR was taken from a human donor with melanoma. V usage is TRBV7-8 and J usage is TRBJ2-5, with 13 bases that match TRBD2. Here the sequenced sample was CD8+ T cells sorted from blood (inferred from file names), taken from a patient given nivolumab and ipilimumab in sequence. The CDR3 DNA reads as TGTGCCAGCAGCACAAGGACTAGCGGGGGCTGGGAGACCCAGTACTTC. Translating gives CASSTRTSGGWETQYF. The full variable domain, rest sourced from reference TRBV7-8 and TRBJ2-5, is GAGVSQSPRYKVAKRGQDVALRCDPISGHVSLFWYQQALGQGPEFLTYFQNEAQLDKSGLPSDRFFAERPEGSVSTLKIQRTQQEDSAVYLCASSTRTSGGWETQYFGPGTRLLVL.